A single sample gave rise to the 18 T cell receptor beta chains below, sequenced in a study of T cell repertoires in cytomegalovirus infection. The antigens for these receptors are not known. From the reads, TCRdb called clonotypes with MiXCR, one entry per CDR3 protein. Here the sample spans hundreds of thousands of distinct CDR3 sequences, more than 25% being singletons. The sequencing used cultured CD8+ T cells from PBMCs, collected from culture after CMV antigen stimulation. All receptors come from a human donor in good health (CMV status not recorded). Some clones in this sample may be carry-over from other donors' samples.

The J gene is TRBJ1-5, the V gene TRBV9; weak D call: TRBD1 (6 bases). Between the trimmed V and J ends, which lost 4 bases and 3 bases, there was a span of 11 bases. This CDR3 is built from 14 residues. From germline, CDR1 is SGDLS and CDR2 YYNGEE. The CDR3 DNA is TGTGCCAGCAGCACCACAGGGACCAATCAGCCCCAGCATTTT. Protein sequence: CASSTTGTNQPQHF.

J is TRBJ2-1 and V is TRBV29-1; no definite D call. V lost 3 bases and J 5 bases, leaving 8 bases between the germline ends. Germline V lookup: CDR1 SQVTM, CDR2 ANQGSEA. CDR3 length: 12 residues. Written as DNA, the CDR3 is TGCAGCGTTGAGAGCGTCAACAATGAGCAGTTCTTC. Translating gives CSVESVNNEQFF.

Points on this clonotype: A read error may be the cause here, since a much bigger clone is one base away. The chain couples TRBV7-6 to TRBJ2-5, with 14 bases fitting TRBD2. The V gene's germline CDR1 is SGHVS and CDR2 FNYEAQ. This CDR3 region has 16 residues. The CDR3 nucleotides are TGTGTCAGCAGCTTAGGACTAGCGGGGGGACTGGAGACCCAGTACTTC. Amino acids: CVSSLGLAGGLETQYF.

About this clonotype: At one end the junction does not follow the germline gene, possibly because of a read error. The chain employs TRBV5-4 and TRBJ2-2, with D possibly matching TRBD2 (5 bases). The CDR3 is made up of 12 amino acids. The germline gives CDR1 SGHNT, CDR2 YYREEE (reference sequence). In nucleotides, the CDR3 is TGTGCCAGCAGCTTGGGGACCGGGGAGCTGTCTTTT. It translates to CASSLGTGELSF.

This chain uses TRBV4-2 with TRBJ1-5, with D maybe TRBD1 (5 bases). Looked up from germline, CDR1 is LGHNA and CDR2 is YNFKEQ. This CDR3 region has 14 residues. Deletions cut 0 bases from V and 6 bases from J, with 9 bases between. The CDR3 reads CASSQDRGRQPQHF. CDR3 in DNA: TGTGCCAGCAGCCAAGATCGGGGACGTCAGCCCCAGCATTTT.

This clonotype was detected a few times. The rearrangement uses TRBV7-9 and TRBJ1-2; D gene ambiguous. V was pared by 6 bases and J by 0 bases, with 26 bases between. Germline V lookup: CDR1 SEHNR, CDR2 FQNEAQ (reference sequence). The CDR3 spans 19 residues. CDR3 nucleotide sequence: TGTGCCAGCAGTTTTTTGCCCCGAAATACAGTCCGTGCTAACTATGGCTACACCTTC. This translates into CASSFLPRNTVRANYGYTF.

This clonotype was observed once. A much bigger clone sits one base away, suggesting this may be a read error. The V gene is TRBV7-2, the J gene TRBJ2-7, with unresolved D. This CDR3 is built from 12 residues. Germline assignment: CDR1 SGHTA and CDR2 FQGNSA. The CDR3 region is CANSPTGYEQYV. The CDR3 nucleotides are TGTGCCAACAGCCCGACTGGCTACGAGCAGTACGTC.

The J gene is TRBJ2-5, the V gene TRBV19; D is unclear. V was clipped by 5 bases and J by 1 base, with 14 bases between them. Germline CDR1 and CDR2: LNHDA and SQIVND (reference sequence). The CDR3 runs 15 residues. This CDR3 reads CASSLMKVPQETQYF. In DNA form, the CDR3 reads TGTGCCAGTAGTCTCATGAAGGTTCCCCAAGAGACCCAGTACTTC.

The rearrangement joins TRBV12-3 or TRBV12-4 to TRBJ2-3; 9 positions match TRBD2. The CDR3 length is 14 residues. Trimming took 3 bases from V and 6 from J; bases not matched to a gene: 4. DNA for the CDR3: TGTGCCAGCAGTTTTGGCGGGGGGGTGGATACGCAGTATTTT. Translating it yields CASSFGGGVDTQYF.

CDR3 DNA: TGTGCCAGCAGTTTCCCCGACGGGGAGCTGTTTTTT. It yields the protein CASSFPDGELFF. The rearrangement joins TRBV27 to TRBJ2-2; D not resolved. The germline gives CDR1 MNHEY, CDR2 SMNVEV (reference sequence). Trimming left V 3 bases short and J 7 bases short, with 6 bases between. This CDR3 comprises 12 residues.

This clonotype was observed many times. The gene calls are TRBV27 and TRBJ2-3; D gene ambiguous. The ends were cut back, 2 bases at V and 2 bases at J, with 5 bases in the middle. In germline, CDR1 is MNHEY, CDR2 SMNVEV (reference sequence). CDR3 length: 13 amino acids. The CDR3 spells CASSLGITDTQYF. The CDR3 region has the DNA TGTGCCAGCAGTTTAGGCATCACAGATACGCAGTATTTT.

This rearrangement joins TRBV10-3 to TRBJ2-1, with D possibly called TRBD1 or TRBD2 (5 bases each). Germline CDR1 and CDR2: ENHRY and SYGVKD. The CDR3 has 16 amino acids. Trimming removed 0 bases from V and 7 bases from J, with 16 bases in between. This CDR3 is CAISESRGALLNEQFF. CDR3 bases: TGTGCCATCAGTGAGTCGAGGGGAGCCCTACTGAATGAGCAGTTCTTC.

J is TRBJ1-5 and V is TRBV4-1, with D unresolved. The V gene's germline CDR1 is MGHRA and CDR2 YSYEKL. This CDR3 comprises 16 residues. Trimming shortened V by 4 bases and J by 0 bases, and 13 bases separated the two germline ends. The CDR3, as DNA: TGCGCCAGCAGCCCCGTCGGAGGATATAGCAATCAGCCCCAGCATTTT. Residues: CASSPVGGYSNQPQHF.

This clonotype was seen at least ten times. The chain joins TRBV7-6 to TRBJ2-3; D ambiguous. The CDR3 spans 14 residues. The V and J ends lost 5 bases and 4 bases respectively, with 13 bases between them. Per the germline V gene, CDR1 is SGHVS and CDR2 is FNYEAQ. CDR3 sequence: CASSVTWGPDTQYF. CDR3 coding DNA: TGTGCCAGCAGCGTGACATGGGGTCCAGATACGCAGTATTTT.

Ten or more counts support this clonotype. CDR3 residues: CASSLRTTGSRINEQFF. The DNA of the CDR3 is TGTGCCAGCAGCTTAAGAACCACAGGTTCGAGGATCAATGAGCAGTTCTTC. The chain is built from TRBV7-9 and TRBJ2-1; D might be TRBD1 (5 bases). The germline V gene has CDR1 SEHNR and CDR2 FQNEAQ (reference sequence). CDR3 length: 17 amino acids. V shed 2 bases and J shed 6 bases, with 20 bases lying between them.

The chain uses TRBV7-2 and TRBJ2-1; TRBD2 might be the D (5 bases). Per the germline V gene, CDR1 is SGHTA and CDR2 is FQGNSA. The CDR3 runs 15 residues. The V end was cut by 5 bases, the J end by 2 bases, with 13 bases between. CDR3 residues: CASSPGLSAYNEQFF. In DNA form, the CDR3 reads TGTGCCAGCAGCCCCGGACTTAGCGCCTACAATGAGCAGTTCTTC.

The chain joins TRBV20-1 to TRBJ1-5; D call uncertain. This CDR3 has 14 residues. Germline CDR1 is DFQATT and CDR2 is SNEGSKA (reference sequence). The V end was cut by 6 bases, the J end by 0 bases, with 12 bases between. The CDR3 region is CSALKGASNQPQHF. The CDR3 nucleotides read TGCAGTGCACTAAAGGGTGCTAGCAATCAGCCCCAGCATTTT.

The genes are TRBV7-6 and TRBJ2-5, with 9 bases aligning to TRBD2. The CDR3 is 15 residues long. The germline gives CDR1 SGHVS, CDR2 FNYEAQ. V lost 3 bases, J lost 5 bases, and 7 bases stayed unmatched. The chain's CDR3 is CASSFILAGSETQYF. For the CDR3, the DNA is TGTGCCAGCAGCTTTATCCTAGCGGGAAGCGAGACCCAGTACTTC.